Below, one T cell receptor beta chain is given with its context. The study drew participants aged about 18 to 89 years from about two dozen US areas. Libraries were prepared by immunoSEQ multiplex PCR; TCRdb keeps only in-frame clonotypes and omits some of them. The sample yields 400,000 to 450,000 clones, roughly nine tenths seen once. These data are taken from a study of blood T cell repertoires in COVID-19. The CDR3 loop spans 18 amino acids. The V gene lost 1 base and the J gene lost 5 bases, with 23 bases spanning the gap. The germline gives CDR1 KGHSH, CDR2 LQKENI. The sequencing sample was made of PBMCs or T cells enriched from blood (not recorded which). The J gene is TRBJ2-5, the V gene TRBV18; possibly TRBD1 for D (6 bases). The TCR sequence derives from a man in his thirties or forties who had recovered from COVID-19. The CDR3 DNA reads as TGTGCCAGCTCACCACGGTGGAACCGAGACCCTAGGGGGGAGACCCAGTACTTC. Residues: CASSPRWNRDPRGETQYF.